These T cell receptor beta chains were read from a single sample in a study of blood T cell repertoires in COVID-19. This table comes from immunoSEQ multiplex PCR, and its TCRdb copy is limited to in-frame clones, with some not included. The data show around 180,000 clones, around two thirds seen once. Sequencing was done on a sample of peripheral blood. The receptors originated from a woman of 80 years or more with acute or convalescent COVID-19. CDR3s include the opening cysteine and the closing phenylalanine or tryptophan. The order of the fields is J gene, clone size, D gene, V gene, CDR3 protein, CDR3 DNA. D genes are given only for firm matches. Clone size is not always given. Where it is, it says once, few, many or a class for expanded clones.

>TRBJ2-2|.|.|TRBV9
CASTGTNTGELFF
TGTGCCAGCACCGGGACTAACACCGGGGAGCTGTTTTTT
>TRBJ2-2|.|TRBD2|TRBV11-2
CASSLLSGMNTGELFF
TGTGCCAGCAGCCTACTTAGCGGGATGAACACCGGGGAGCTGTTTTTT
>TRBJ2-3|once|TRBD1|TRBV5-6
CASSSMTGGTSDTQYF
TGTGCCAGCAGCTCCATGACAGGGGGCACATCAGATACGCAGTATTTT
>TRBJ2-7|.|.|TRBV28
CASSRDIWSSYEQYF
TGTGCCAGCAGCAGGGACATATGGAGCTCCTACGAGCAGTACTTC
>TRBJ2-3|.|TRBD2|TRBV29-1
CSVAGTSGRLFTDTQYF
TGCAGCGTTGCCGGGACTAGCGGGAGGCTATTCACAGATACGCAGTATTTT
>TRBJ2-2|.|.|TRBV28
CASSLWTLGSWGTGELFF
TGTGCCAGCAGTTTATGGACCCTCGGGAGCTGGGGCACCGGGGAGCTGTTTTTT
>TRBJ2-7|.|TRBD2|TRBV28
CASSPDSGRGAYEQYF
TGTGCCAGCAGTCCCGATAGCGGGAGAGGTGCCTACGAGCAGTACTTC
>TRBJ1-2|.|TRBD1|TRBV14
CASSPRQGDGYTF
TGTGCCAGCAGCCCGAGACAGGGAGATGGCTACACCTTC
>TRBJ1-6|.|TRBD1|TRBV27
CASSQQGGDSPLHF
TGTGCCAGCAGTCAACAGGGGGGTGATTCACCCCTCCACTTT
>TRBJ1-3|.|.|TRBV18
CASSPLGSSGNTIYF
TGTGCCAGCTCACCCCTAGGTAGCTCTGGAAACACCATATATTTT
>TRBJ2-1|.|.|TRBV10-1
CASSDGGYNEQFF
TGCGCCAGCAGTGATGGCGGCTACAATGAGCAGTTCTTC
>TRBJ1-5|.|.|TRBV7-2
CASSARLNGPQHF
TGTGCCAGCAGCGCTCGCCTAAATGGGCCCCAGCATTTT
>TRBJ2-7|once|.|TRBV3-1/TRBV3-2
CASSQAGVAYEQYF
TGTGCCAGCAGCCAAGCAGGGGTGGCCTACGAGCAGTACTTC
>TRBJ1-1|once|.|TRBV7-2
CASSLIGGAGAWAFF
TGTGCCAGCAGCCTCATTGGGGGCGCTGGGGCTTGGGCTTTCTTT
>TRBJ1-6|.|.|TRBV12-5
CASGVNLTEWWDSPLHF
TGTGCTAGTGGGGTGAACCTGACAGAATGGTGGGATTCACCCCTCCACTTT
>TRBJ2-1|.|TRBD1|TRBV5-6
CASSLIGTGQEQFF
TGTGCCAGCAGCTTGATCGGGACAGGCCAAGAGCAGTTCTTC
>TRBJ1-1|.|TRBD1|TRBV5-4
CASIPQQGANRNTEAFF
TGTGCCAGCATCCCGCAACAGGGGGCTAATCGTAACACTGAAGCTTTCTTT
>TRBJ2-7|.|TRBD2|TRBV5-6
CASSLVGSGSHEQYF
TGTGCCAGCAGCTTGGTCGGGAGCGGGAGCCACGAGCAGTACTTC
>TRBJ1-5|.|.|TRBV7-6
CASSPAGNQPQHF
TGTGCCAGCAGCCCCGCGGGCAATCAGCCCCAGCATTTT
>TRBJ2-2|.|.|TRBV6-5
CASSYSGPGSLFF
TGTGCCAGCAGTTACTCAGGTCCAGGGTCGCTGTTTTTT
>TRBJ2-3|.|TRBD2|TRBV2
CASSEWGSGGTDTQYF
TGTGCCAGCAGTGAATGGGGTAGCGGGGGGACAGATACGCAGTATTTT
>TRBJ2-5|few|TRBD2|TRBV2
CASSEWGGRQETQYF
TGTGCCAGCAGTGAATGGGGCGGGAGGCAAGAGACCCAGTACTTC
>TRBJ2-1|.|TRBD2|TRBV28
CASSFWARTSGRALDEQFF
TGTGCCAGCAGTTTCTGGGCACGGACTAGCGGGAGGGCCCTCGATGAGCAGTTCTTC
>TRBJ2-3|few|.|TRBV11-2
CASSTPSLALDTQYF
TGTGCCAGCAGCACCCCTAGCCTAGCATTAGATACGCAGTATTTT
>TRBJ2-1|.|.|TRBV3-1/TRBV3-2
CASTGGIGQGSFNEQFF
TGTGCCAGCACAGGGGGGATCGGGCAGGGAAGTTTCAATGAGCAGTTCTTC
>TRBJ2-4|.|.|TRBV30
CAWRAAGLKAKNIQYF
TGTGCCTGGAGGGCCGCGGGACTCAAAGCCAAAAACATTCAGTACTTC
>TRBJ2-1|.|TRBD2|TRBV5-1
CASSNQRLAGEQFF
TGCGCCAGCAGCAACCAACGACTAGCCGGTGAGCAGTTCTTC
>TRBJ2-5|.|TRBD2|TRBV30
CAWSPLAGGETQYF
TGTGCCTGGAGCCCCCTAGCGGGAGGGGAGACCCAATACTTC
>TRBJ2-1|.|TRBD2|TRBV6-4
CANSVLAEYNEQFF
TGTGCCAACAGTGTTCTAGCGGAATACAATGAGCAGTTCTTC
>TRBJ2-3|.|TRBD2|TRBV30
CAWTVLGLGLYTQYF
TGTGCCTGGACCGTACTGGGACTAGGGCTGTATACGCAGTATTTT
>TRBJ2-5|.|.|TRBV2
CASSVLAEETQYF
TGTGCCAGCAGTGTACTAGCAGAAGAGACCCAGTACTTC
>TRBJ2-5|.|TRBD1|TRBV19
CASSVTGDPETQYF
TGTGCCAGTAGTGTGACAGGGGACCCAGAGACCCAGTACTTC
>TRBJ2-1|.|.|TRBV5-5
CASSLGSVAAHRRQFF
TGTGCCAGCAGCTTGGGGTCGGTGGCAGCGCACCGCAGGCAGTTCTTC
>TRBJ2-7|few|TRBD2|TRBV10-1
CASSGTSGSYEQYF
TGCGCCAGCAGCGGGACTAGCGGGAGCTACGAGCAGTACTTC
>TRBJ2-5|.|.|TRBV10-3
CAISESHGREETQYF
TGTGCCATCAGTGAGTCCCATGGCAGGGAAGAGACCCAGTACTTC
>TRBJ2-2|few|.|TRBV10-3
CAILGQSNTGELFF
TGTGCCATCTTGGGGCAATCGAACACCGGGGAGCTGTTTTTT
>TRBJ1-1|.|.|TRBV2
CASNPSSEAFF
TGTGCCAGCAATCCAAGCTCTGAAGCTTTCTTT
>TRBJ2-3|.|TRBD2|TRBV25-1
CASSDPLAGVTDTQYF
TGTGCCAGCAGTGACCCACTAGCGGGGGTCACAGATACGCAGTATTTT
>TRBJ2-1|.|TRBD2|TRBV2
CASSAGLAGNEQFF
TGTGCCAGCAGCGCGGGACTAGCGGGGAATGAGCAGTTCTTC
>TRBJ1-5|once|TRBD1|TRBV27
CASRPPGTGYQPQHF
TGTGCCAGCAGACCTCCCGGGACAGGGTATCAGCCCCAGCATTTT
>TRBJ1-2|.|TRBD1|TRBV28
CASSSGWTGDTF
TGTGCCAGCAGCTCCGGATGGACAGGGGACACCTTC
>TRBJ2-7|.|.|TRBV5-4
CASSLDRNKQYF
TGTGCCAGCAGCTTGGACAGGAACAAGCAGTACTTC
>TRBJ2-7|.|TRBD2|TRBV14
CASSLRASGAYEQYF
TGTGCCAGCAGCCTTCGAGCTAGCGGAGCCTACGAGCAGTACTTC
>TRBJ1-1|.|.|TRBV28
CASSILQEYTEAFF
TGTGCCAGCAGCATCCTCCAGGAATACACTGAAGCTTTCTTT
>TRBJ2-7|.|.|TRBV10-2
CASSVQGDSYEQYF
TGCGCCAGCAGTGTTCAAGGGGACTCCTACGAGCAGTACTTC
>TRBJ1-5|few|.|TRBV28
CASSPHMQGFWTQHF
TGTGCCAGCAGCCCCCACATGCAGGGATTTTGGACCCAGCATTTT
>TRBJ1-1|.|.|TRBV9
CASSVTGGAYTEAFF
TGTGCCAGCAGCGTAACGGGGGGCGCGTACACTGAAGCTTTCTTT